Shown below are 20 T cell receptor beta chains from a single sample sequenced in a study of blood T cell repertoires in COVID-19. Clones were read by immunoSEQ multiplex PCR, and TCRdb kept only the in-frame ones, dropping some. Here the sample spans about 36,000 clones, 65% to 75% being singletons. Sequenced sample: peripheral blood. All receptors derive from a man in his 70s with COVID-19, enrolled during active disease.

The rearrangement joins TRBV19 to TRBJ2-1, with a weak D call TRBD1 (5 bases). Germline loops: CDR1 LNHDA, CDR2 SQIVND (reference sequence). V was shortened by 5 bases and J by 4 bases, with 18 bases between the two germline ends. This CDR3 has 16 residues. The CDR3 is CASSLLTAPSYNEQFF. The DNA for the CDR3 is TGTGCCAGTAGTTTACTGACAGCCCCTTCTTACAATGAGCAGTTCTTC. Drawing the rest from reference TRBV19 and TRBJ2-1, the complete variable domain is DGGITQSPKYLFRKEGQNVTLSCEQNLNHDAMYWYRQDPGQGLRLIYYSQIVNDFQKGDIAEGYSVSREKKESFPLTVTSAQKNPTAFYLCASSLLTAPSYNEQFFGPGTRLTVL.

The chain joins TRBV9 to TRBJ2-7; maybe TRBD2 (7 bases). This CDR3 spans 19 amino acids. The germline CDR1 and CDR2 sequences are SGDLS and YYNGEE. V lost 0 bases and J lost 2, with 24 bases in between. The CDR3 nucleotides read TGTGCCAGCAGCGTAGCTAGCGAACCCTCTGGGGGGGCGCCCTACGAGCAGTACTTC. It translates to CASSVASEPSGGAPYEQYF.

The rearrangement joins TRBV7-8 to TRBJ2-7; D may be TRBD1 (6 bases). V was clipped by 2 bases and J by 2 bases, with 13 bases between them. Germline V lookup: CDR1 SGHVS, CDR2 FQNEAQ. CDR3 length equals 15 residues. This CDR3 reads CASSLYRELTYEQYF. The DNA for the CDR3 is TGTGCCAGCAGCTTATACAGGGAGTTGACCTACGAGCAGTACTTC.

This chain connects TRBV25-1 to TRBJ2-3; 7 bases line up with TRBD1. From germline, CDR1 is MGHDK and CDR2 SYGVNS. This CDR3 spans 13 amino acids. The V segment lost 4 bases and the J segment 4 bases; nucleotides outside the gene matches: 2. The CDR3: CASSADRADTQYF. The CDR3 nucleotides read TGTGCCAGCAGTGCCGACAGGGCAGATACGCAGTATTTT.

This clone was recorded only once. The CDR3 region has the DNA TGTGCCAGCAGCGATCGGACAGGTTCGTACACTGAAGCTTTCTTT. This codes for CASSDRTGSYTEAFF. The chain recombines TRBV9 with TRBJ1-1, with TRBD1 identical over 7 bases. V shed 3 bases and J 3 bases; nucleotides not matched to a gene: 8. The CDR3 contains 15 residues. Germline V CDR1 and CDR2: SGDLS, YYNGEE.

J is TRBJ1-5 and V is TRBV4-3; 7 nucleotides match TRBD1. The junction had 6 bases not matched to a gene; V was cut back by 1 base and J by 6 bases. Germline V gives CDR1 LGHNA, CDR2 YSLEER. The CDR3 contains 15 residues. CDR3 coding DNA: TGCGCCAGCAGCCAAGGAACAGGGGTCGGTCAGCCCCAGCATTTT. Protein sequence: CASSQGTGVGQPQHF.

V and J are TRBV19 and TRBJ1-2, with D maybe TRBD1 (5 bases). The CDR3 is made up of 14 amino acids. Germline assignment: CDR1 LNHDA and CDR2 SQIVND (reference sequence). Trimming removed 7 bases at V and 2 bases at J, with 14 bases between. The CDR3 DNA sequence: TGTGCCAGTACCCACCCCAGGGCGAACTATGGCTACACCTTC. Its translation: CASTHPRANYGYTF.

The chain couples TRBV5-1 to TRBJ1-2; D may be TRBD1 (6 bases). Germline CDR1 and CDR2: SGHRS and YFSETQ. Trimming shortened V by 0 bases and J by 1 base, and 10 bases separated the two germline ends. The CDR3 spans 15 residues. Written as DNA, the CDR3 is TGCGCCAGCAGCTTGGACAGGGACCATAACTATGGCTACACCTTC. Translation: CASSLDRDHNYGYTF.

The chain is built from TRBV29-1 and TRBJ1-2, with D unresolved. Germline V gene lookup returns CDR1 SQVTM and CDR2 ANQGSEA. The CDR3 has 10 residues. Deletions cut 4 bases from V and 8 bases from J, with 8 bases between. CDR3 sequence reads: CSVGPGGYTF. Written as DNA, the CDR3 is TGCAGCGTTGGCCCCGGGGGCTACACCTTC.

V and J are TRBV6-2 or TRBV6-3 and TRBJ2-7; 8 positions agree with TRBD1. This CDR3 comprises 17 residues. The junction had 13 bases not matched to a gene; V was cut back by 2 bases and J by 4 bases. Germline-derived CDR1 and CDR2 are MNHEY and SVGEGT. The CDR3 DNA sequence: TGTGCCAGCAGTTACCCCCCACAGGGGGGAAGTTCGTACGAGCAGTACTTC. Its translation: CASSYPPQGGSSYEQYF.

The V gene is TRBV28, the J gene TRBJ2-5; TRBD2 is a possible D gene (5 bases). CDR3 length equals 16 residues. Germline CDR1 MDHEN, CDR2 SYDVKM. Deletions cut 4 bases from V and 1 base from J, with 16 bases between. Written as DNA, the CDR3 is TGTGCCAGCAGTTCGAGCCCCGCGGGTACCCAAGAGACCCAGTACTTC. This translates into CASSSSPAGTQETQYF. Based on the CDR3 plus reference TRBV28 and TRBJ2-5, the full variable domain is DVKVTQSSRYLVKRTGEKVFLECVQDMDHENMFWYRQDPGLGLRLIYFSYDVKMKEKGDIPEGYSVSREKKERFSLILESASTNQTSMYLCASSSSPAGTQETQYFGPGTRLLVL.

The chain carries TRBV14 and TRBJ1-3; D may be TRBD1 (5 bases). The V and J ends lost 1 base and 9 bases respectively, with 10 bases between them. Germline CDR1 and CDR2: SGHDN and FVKESK. The CDR3 is made up of 13 amino acids. CDR3 region: CASSQASGGTIYF. The DNA of the CDR3 is TGTGCCAGCAGCCAAGCCTCCGGGGGCACCATATATTTT.

The V and J genes are TRBV2 and TRBJ1-5; possibly TRBD1 for D (5 bases). There are 12 residues in the CDR3. V was shortened by 4 bases and J by 5 bases, with 6 bases between the two germline ends. Germline V gene data show CDR1 as SNHLY and CDR2 as FYNNEI. The CDR3 coding sequence is TGTGCCAGCAGTGCACAGGATCAGCCCCAGCATTTT. Its protein is CASSAQDQPQHF.

The rearrangement uses TRBV10-3 and TRBJ2-7; 7 bases are a match to TRBD2. Trimming removed 2 bases from V and 7 bases from J; junction bases left unmatched: 11. The CDR3 has 15 residues. Looked up from germline, CDR1 is ENHRY and CDR2 is SYGVKD. Here the CDR3 reads CAISETTSPGEEQYF. In DNA form, the CDR3 reads TGTGCCATCAGTGAGACGACTAGCCCCGGGGAGGAGCAGTACTTC.

This chain uses TRBV19 with TRBJ1-2; D not certain. Germline-derived CDR1 and CDR2 are LNHDA and SQIVND (reference sequence). The CDR3 is made up of 13 amino acids. The germline V and J ends were trimmed by 0 bases and 4 bases, with 6 bases remaining between them. The CDR3, as DNA: TGTGCCAGTAGTATAGAGGGCCTCTATGGCTACACCTTC. This encodes CASSIEGLYGYTF.

This clone was detected only a few times. The chain has TRBV10-3 and TRBJ2-7, with 8 bases that match TRBD1. Germline CDR1 is ENHRY and CDR2 is SYGVKD. This CDR3 is 12 amino acids long. J lost 9 bases, V lost 10 bases, and 11 bases had no gene match. The CDR3 here is CATRDRITRQYF. CDR3 bases: TGTGCCACGCGGGACAGGATAACTAGGCAGTACTTC.

The chain carries TRBV3-1 (or the pseudogene TRBV3-2) and TRBJ1-1; D is unclear. The CDR3 length is 14 residues. V was pared by 1 base and J by 0 bases, with 6 bases between. Germline V gene lookup returns CDR1 LGHDT and CDR2 YNNKEL (reference sequence). CDR3 sequence: CASSQVALNTEAFF. Here the CDR3 DNA reads TGTGCCAGCAGCCAAGTTGCGTTGAACACTGAAGCTTTCTTT.

The chain couples TRBV14 to TRBJ2-1, with a weak D call TRBD2 (6 bases). Germline lookup yields CDR1 SGHDN and CDR2 FVKESK. This CDR3 spans 14 amino acids. The germline V and J ends were trimmed by 1 base and 9 bases, with 13 bases remaining between them. CDR3 in amino acids: CASSQVGTLSEQFF. DNA of the CDR3: TGTGCCAGCAGCCAAGTCGGGACTCTAAGTGAGCAGTTCTTC.

This chain links TRBV27 with TRBJ1-2, with 8 bases identical to TRBD1. V shed 2 bases and J 3 bases; nucleotides not matched to a gene: 8. Germline CDR1 reads MNHEY; CDR2 reads SMNVEV (reference sequence). The CDR3 is 16 amino acids. CDR3 loop: CASSLIGQGSYYGYTF. CDR3 bases: TGTGCCAGCAGTTTAATCGGACAGGGATCGTACTATGGCTACACCTTC.

V gene TRBV5-1 combines with J gene TRBJ2-7; TRBD2 agrees at 8 bases. Germline loops: CDR1 SGHRS, CDR2 YFSETQ. The CDR3 contains 15 residues. The trim removed 0 bases at V and 3 bases at J, leaving 5 bases unmatched. The CDR3 reads CASSLVGGGRYEQYF. The DNA for the CDR3 is TGCGCCAGCAGCTTGGTGGGCGGGGGGCGCTACGAGCAGTACTTC.